The present TCR beta chain was sequenced within a study of T cell repertoires in cytomegalovirus infection (dated by TCRdb to the late 2010s). The study in broad terms: Alongside well-studied HLA-B-restricted epitopes, the peptide stimulations were aimed at recently identified HLA-C-restricted CMV epitopes, whose presentation resists viral immunomodulation. Donor HLA type was relevant to the analysis, because carriage of CMV infection together with the matching HLA type was indicated by public TCR beta signatures. Overall study results and their limits: The ex vivo response was dominated by HLA-C-restricted CMV-specific TCR beta clonotypes, which also provided the single most frequent clonotype in two of eight donors. In both this cohort and an independent roughly 400-donor cohort, the cumulative frequency of public TCR beta family members distinguished carriers of CMV infection plus the relevant HLA type.

The treatment or condition label, read with the paper, signifies: in vitro stimulation with specific CMV peptide epitopes to enrich CMV-specific T cells. The sequencer was an Illumina HiSeq 1500. TCRdb reprocessing: public reads trimmed at Q25 with fastp, clones called with MiXCR, in-frame beta chains kept. Every distinct CDR3 protein forms one entry, paired with its most common genes and DNA. Here the sample has 900,000 to 950,000 distinct CDR3 sequences; roughly 31% occur a single time. Together, the top ten hold over 12% of the sample. With respect to this clonotype: Its antigen has not been determined. Qualities for individual bases were not recorded, and no much larger clone is one base off.

The germline V and J ends show losses of 1 base and 7 bases respectively, and no gene match explains 2 bases of the junction. CDR1 and CDR2 are drawn from the germline V gene: MGHRA, YSYEKL. Reading from cysteine to phenylalanine, the CDR3 counts 14 amino acids. Here the CDR3 DNA is all that survives: 42 bases in frame from base 1. The specimen comprised cultured CD8+ T cells from PBMCs, sampled from culture after CMV antigen stimulation. The TCR was taken from a human donor in good health (CMV status not recorded). Some clones in this sample may be carry-over from other donors' samples. The chain joins TRBV4-1 to TRBJ2-1; 9 bases in the middle match TRBD1. The nucleotide sequence reads TGCGCCAGCAGCCAAGGGACAGGGGTGAATGAGCAGTTCTTC. Its protein product is CASSQGTGVNEQFF.